The 21 T cell receptor beta chains below all came from one sample that was sequenced in a study of T-cell reconstitution after alpha-beta-depleted transplantation in children. Unique molecular identifiers tagged the TCRbeta library. From the PCR reads, TCRdb called clonotypes with MiXCR, one entry per CDR3 protein. The sample includes approximately 350,000 distinct CDR3 sequences, around 15% seen only once; the top ten take around 41%. Material: PBMCs, mostly from graft donor cells, obtained 360 days after TCRalphabeta/CD19-depleted stem cell transplant. Receptors originate from a male patient between 2 and 15 years old who had a stem cell transplant for acute lymphoblastic leukemia, so the T cells may come from the graft donor.

This clonotype appeared many times. This sequence joins TRBV20-1 and TRBJ1-1; perhaps TRBD1 as D (5 bases). This CDR3 has 19 amino acids. V was shortened by 0 bases and J by 4 bases, with 27 bases between the two germline ends. CDR1 is DFQATT, CDR2 SNEGSKA, per germline (reference sequence). CDR3 bases: TGCAGTGCTAGAGATCGGTTGTTGCAGGGAGGCGCGCGTCTCACTGAAGCTTTCTTT. It translates to CSARDRLLQGGARLTEAFF.

CDR3 nucleotides: TGTGCCAGCAGTTACTCGCCTAGGGCTCCCTACAATGAGCAGTTCTTC. Amino acids: CASSYSPRAPYNEQFF. The V and J genes are TRBV6-5 and TRBJ2-1; unclear D gene. V gave up 0 bases and J gave up 2 bases, with 11 bases separating them. The CDR3 sequence is 16 residues long. Germline V gene sequence: CDR1 MNHEY, CDR2 SVGAGI.

At least ten counts were recorded for this clonotype. This chain connects TRBV5-1 to TRBJ2-7, with TRBD2 matching 7 bases. V gave up 0 bases and J gave up 1 base; unmatched junction bases: 10. The CDR3 has 17 amino acids. Germline-derived CDR1 and CDR2 are SGHRS and YFSETQ. This CDR3 is CASSLVSLAARSYEQYF. CDR3 nucleotides: TGCGCCAGCAGCTTGGTTAGCCTAGCGGCGAGATCCTACGAGCAGTACTTC.

This clonotype was seen only a few times. The chain carries TRBV6-5 and TRBJ1-2; the D is unclear. From germline, CDR1 is MNHEY and CDR2 SVGAGI. This CDR3 region has 17 residues. Trimming shortened V by 6 bases and J by 5 bases, and 25 bases separated the two germline ends. The CDR3 loop is CASSPIPVGSSGYGYTF. CDR3 bases: TGTGCCAGCAGCCCCATTCCAGTCGGCAGTAGCGGGTATGGCTACACCTTC.

The chain combines TRBV12-3 or TRBV12-4 with TRBJ1-5; possible D gene TRBD1, 6 bases. CDR3 length equals 13 residues. Deletions cut 5 bases from V and 7 bases from J, with 12 bases between. For the CDR3, the DNA is TGTGCCAGCAGTCTCAGGGGTTGGCAGCCCCAGCATTTT. It translates to CASSLRGWQPQHF.

Only a few counts were recorded for this clonotype. The J gene is TRBJ2-5, the V gene TRBV18; 7 bases align to TRBD2. Germline assignment: CDR1 KGHSH and CDR2 LQKENI. The CDR3 extends over 16 amino acids. Trimming cost V 5 bases and J 1 base; bases outside gene matches: 10. CDR3 DNA: TGTGCCAGCTCATCAGGACTAGGGCCAGTCCAAGAGACCCAGTACTTC. Translation gives CASSSGLGPVQETQYF.

This chain joins TRBV14 and TRBJ2-1; D unresolved. Trimming took off 0 bases at V and 0 bases at J, with 27 bases between the two ends. CDR1 is SGHDN and CDR2 is FVKESK in the germline V gene. CDR3 length equals 22 residues. The CDR3 region has the DNA TGTGCCAGCAGCCAAGATGGAGTGAACCCTGCTACTTACCGTATCTCCTACAATGAGCAGTTCTTC. This translates into CASSQDGVNPATYRISYNEQFF.

This clonotype was observed at least ten times. The CDR3 here is CASSEWGRTDTQYF. CDR3 in DNA: TGTGCCAGCAGTGAATGGGGCCGCACAGATACGCAGTATTTT. J is TRBJ2-3 and V is TRBV25-1, with TRBD1 as a possible D gene (5 bases). The ends were cut back, 1 base at V and 1 base at J, with 6 bases in the middle. Germline V CDR1 and CDR2: MGHDK, SYGVNS. The length of the CDR3 is 14 residues.

A few counts support this clonotype. V gene TRBV27 combines with J gene TRBJ1-3, with D uncertain. The germline gives CDR1 MNHEY, CDR2 SMNVEV (reference sequence). The CDR3 runs to 14 residues. V was shortened by 4 bases and J by 7 bases, with 14 bases between the two germline ends. The CDR3 sequence: CASSSPGLGNTIYF. Here the CDR3 DNA reads TGTGCCAGCAGTTCCCCCGGACTAGGGAACACCATATATTTT.

The J gene is TRBJ2-1, the V gene TRBV12-3 or TRBV12-4; D possibly corresponds to TRBD2 (6 bases). V lost 3 bases and J 8 bases, leaving 14 bases between the germline ends. This CDR3 contains 14 residues. CDR3 protein: CASSFYGRGDEQFF. The CDR3, as DNA: TGTGCCAGCAGTTTCTACGGGAGAGGGGATGAGCAGTTCTTC.

With regard to this clonotype: A read error may produce the germline difference seen at one junction end. The chain recombines TRBV29-1 with TRBJ1-1, with D possibly matching TRBD1 (5 bases). This CDR3 is built from 8 residues. Germline CDR1 is SQVTM and CDR2 is ANQGSEA. The CDR3: CSIDSGSF. In nucleotides, the CDR3 is TGCAGTATAGACAGCGGTTCCTTT.

The chain joins TRBV7-3 to TRBJ2-7; 9 bases agree with TRBD2. Germline values: CDR1 SGHTA, CDR2 FQGTGA. CDR3 length: 14 amino acids. The J segment lost 7 bases and the V segment lost 3 bases, leaving 7 bases of the junction unmatched. DNA for the CDR3: TGTGCCAGCAGCTTGGCGGGAGGGTCGGAAGAGCAGTACTTC. Its protein product is CASSLAGGSEEQYF.

This clonotype was seen ten or more times. This sequence joins TRBV12-3 or TRBV12-4 and TRBJ2-2; 7 bases fit TRBD1. CDR3 length equals 15 residues. Germline trimming cut 6 bases from V and 1 base from J; bases unmatched to any gene: 5. This chain's CDR3 is CASRGYRGNTGELFF. CDR3 in DNA: TGTGCCAGCAGGGGTTACAGGGGGAACACCGGGGAGCTGTTTTTT.

This clonotype turned up a few times. The chain couples TRBV14 to TRBJ2-1, with D possibly being TRBD2 (5 bases). The V gene's germline CDR1 is SGHDN and CDR2 FVKESK. This CDR3 is built from 14 residues. V was trimmed by 4 bases and J by 6 bases, leaving 13 bases between them. The CDR3 sequence is CASSLNPGLNEQFF. CDR3 sequence (DNA): TGTGCCAGCAGCCTGAACCCAGGACTCAATGAGCAGTTCTTC.

This clonotype was detected many times. The V call is TRBV7-9, the J call TRBJ2-1; perhaps TRBD2 as D (5 bases). The germline V gene encodes CDR1 SEHNR and CDR2 FQNEAQ (reference sequence). This CDR3 contains 13 residues. Trimming stripped 3 bases from V and 8 bases from J, with 11 bases between. CDR3 loop: CASSFALVHEQFF. CDR3 coding DNA: TGTGCCAGCAGCTTCGCACTAGTTCATGAGCAGTTCTTC.

This clonotype was seen more than once but under ten times. The chain joins TRBV4-3 to TRBJ2-5, with TRBD2 as a possible D gene (6 bases). The CDR3 spans 14 residues. Germline-derived CDR1 and CDR2 are LGHNA and YSLEER. Between the trimmed V and J ends, which lost 0 bases and 4 bases, there was a span of 9 bases. CDR3 loop: CASSQDFGGETQYF. Here the CDR3 DNA reads TGCGCCAGCAGCCAAGATTTCGGGGGAGAGACCCAGTACTTC.

This clonotype was counted a few times. The rearrangement uses TRBV5-4 and TRBJ2-1; D remains ambiguous. The CDR3 has 13 residues. V was clipped by 0 bases and J by 6 bases, with 7 bases between them. The germline CDR1 and CDR2 sequences are SGHNT and YYREEE (reference sequence). The CDR3 DNA follows: TGTGCCAGCAGCTTGGCGGCTAGCAATGAGCAGTTCTTC. This codes for CASSLAASNEQFF.

This clonotype was seen more than once but under ten times. This chain connects TRBV28 to TRBJ2-2; D gene unclear. CDR1 and CDR2 (germline): MDHEN, SYDVKM. The CDR3 contains 13 residues. The ends were cut back, 2 bases at V and 3 bases at J, with 4 bases in the middle. This chain's CDR3 is CASSLPDTGELFF. CDR3 DNA: TGTGCCAGCAGTTTACCGGACACCGGGGAGCTGTTTTTT.

There are a few counts of this clonotype. The V gene is TRBV12-3 or TRBV12-4, the J gene TRBJ1-2, with a tentative D call TRBD1 (6 bases). V was pared by 0 bases and J by 11 bases, with 16 bases between. The CDR3 covers 14 residues. The CDR3 DNA follows: TGTGCCAGCAGTTTAGCGCGGACCCTCAGGGGTTACACCTTC. Translated, it gives CASSLARTLRGYTF.

This clonotype came up many times. The J gene is TRBJ2-1, the V gene TRBV9; unclear D gene. Germline lookup yields CDR1 SGDLS and CDR2 YYNGEE. The CDR3 spans 12 residues. V was trimmed by 0 bases and J by 6 bases, leaving 4 bases between them. For the CDR3, the DNA is TGTGCCAGCAGCGTAGAGGGCAATGAGCAGTTCTTC. This codes for CASSVEGNEQFF.

A few counts support this clonotype. V usage is TRBV2 and J usage is TRBJ2-1; D ambiguous. CDR3 length: 13 amino acids. The germline V and J ends were trimmed by 0 bases and 12 bases, with 12 bases remaining between them. Germline CDR1 and CDR2: SNHLY and FYNNEI. The CDR3 reads CASSEARVSGQFF. The CDR3 DNA reads as TGTGCCAGCAGTGAAGCCAGAGTGAGTGGGCAGTTCTTC.